Sequencing of this T cell receptor beta chain was carried out in a study of early T cells in non-severe SARS-CoV-2 infection. CDR1 and CDR2 from the germline V gene are DFQATT and SNEGSKA (reference sequence). CDR3 length: 16 residues. V dropped 3 bases and J dropped 0; count of bases not matched to a gene: 4. TCRdb re-called the 5' RACE reads through MiXCR, storing one row per CDR3 protein. The table records about 29,000 distinct CDR3 sequences, about 4.8% of them present only once. This clonotype came up many times. The J gene is TRBJ2-1, the V gene TRBV20-1, with 11 bases aligning to TRBD2. Sequencing input: whole blood. This receptor was obtained from an adult who was a healthcare worker with PCR-confirmed SARS-CoV-2 infection or an uninfected control (not recorded which). CDR3 in amino acids: CSASLAGGPSYNEQFF. CDR3 DNA: TGCAGTGCTAGCCTAGCGGGAGGCCCCTCCTACAATGAGCAGTTCTTC.